This T cell receptor beta chain emerged from a study of blood T cells in healthy people across ages. The length of the CDR3 is 13 residues. The germline V gene has CDR1 SGHKS and CDR2 YYEKEE (reference sequence). Trimming took 4 bases from V and 9 from J, leaving 14 bases between them. Regarding this clonotype: Its antigen is still unknown.

Alongside a J-beta primer mix, a sample-barcoded 5' primer served in a second PCR lasting about 7 to 12 cycles. TCRdb independently ran MiXCR on the 5' RACE reads; one entry per CDR3 protein. The sample comprises around 1.7 million distinct CDR3 sequences, 28% of which are singletons, and roughly 8% rests with the top ten. The study, taken as a whole, reports: Donor CMV infection status was unknown, possibly confounding age-related changes in expanded clonotypes.

The sequence was collected from a young woman in good health. Sequenced input: blood. V gene TRBV5-5 combines with J gene TRBJ2-1; possible D gene TRBD2, 5 bases. The DNA for the CDR3 is TGTGCCAGCAGCGCTAGGAGGTATGGTGAGCAGTTCTTC. It is translated as CASSARRYGEQFF.